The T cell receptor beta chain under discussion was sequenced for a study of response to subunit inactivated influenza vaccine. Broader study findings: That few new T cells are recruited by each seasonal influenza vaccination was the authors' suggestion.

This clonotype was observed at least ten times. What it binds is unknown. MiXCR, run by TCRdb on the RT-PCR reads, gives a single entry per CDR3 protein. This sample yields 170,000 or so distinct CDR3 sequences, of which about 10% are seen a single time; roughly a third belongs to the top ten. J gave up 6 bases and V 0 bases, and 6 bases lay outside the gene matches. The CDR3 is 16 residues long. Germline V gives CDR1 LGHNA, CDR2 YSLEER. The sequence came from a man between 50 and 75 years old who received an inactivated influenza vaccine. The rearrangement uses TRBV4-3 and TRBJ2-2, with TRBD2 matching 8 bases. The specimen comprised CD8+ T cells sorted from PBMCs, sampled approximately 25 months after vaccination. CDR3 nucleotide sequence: TGCGCCAGCAGCCAAGATATCGGGAGGGCTGCCGGGGAGCTGTTTTTT. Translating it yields CASSQDIGRAAGELFF.